Listed below are T cell receptor beta chains from one sample, sequenced in a study of cytomegalovirus exposure and HLA in healthy donors. Here immunoSEQ multiplex PCR was the method, and the copy in TCRdb shows in-frame clones only, minus some. The table has around 230,000 clones, 70% to 90% seen once. Material for sequencing was PBMCs. The receptors here all came from a girl aged 2-15 years in good health and CMV-seronegative. CDR3s include the opening cysteine and the closing phenylalanine or tryptophan. Each record gives: D gene, clone size, V gene, J gene, CDR3 DNA, CDR3 protein. D genes are given only for firm matches. The size of a clone is reported for some rows only, either as once, few or many, or as a class for expanded clones.

TRBD1,.,TRBV5-1,TRBJ2-3,TGCGCCAGCAGCTTGAGGGGGCTTAGCACAGATACGCAGTATTTT,CASSLRGLSTDTQYF
.,.,TRBV27,TRBJ1-2,TGTGCCAGCGGGAGCGCGAATGGCTACACCTTC,CASGSANGYTF
TRBD2,.,TRBV7-9,TRBJ2-7,TGTGCCAGCAGCTTTAGCGGGGTCTCGTACGAGCAGTACTTC,CASSFSGVSYEQYF
.,.,TRBV29-1,TRBJ1-2,TGCAGCGCCGCCCTCTTTGCAGGGATCGCTAACTATGGCTACACCTTC,CSAALFAGIANYGYTF
TRBD1,few,TRBV5-1,TRBJ2-7,TGCGCCAGCAGTAGCCAGGGGGCCCTATCCGAGCAGTACTTC,CASSSQGALSEQYF
.,once,TRBV28,TRBJ1-5,TGTGCCAGCAGCCGACAGGTTTCTAGCAATCAGCCCCAGCATTTT,CASSRQVSSNQPQHF
.,.,TRBV4-2,TRBJ2-5,TGTGCCAGCAGCCAAGATTTCGGGGGATTCCAAGAGACCCAGTACTTC,CASSQDFGGFQETQYF
TRBD2,few,TRBV18,TRBJ2-2,TGTGCCAGCTCACCACCTGGAGCTAGCGGGAGGGCCTTGACCGGGGAGCTGTTTTTT,CASSPPGASGRALTGELFF
.,.,TRBV7-2,TRBJ1-1,TGTGCCAGCAGCTTAGGGCAGTTGAACACTGAAGCTTTCTTT,CASSLGQLNTEAFF
TRBD1,.,TRBV4-2,TRBJ2-7,TGTGCCAGCAGCCAAGGGCCGGGACAGGGGGATTACGAGCAGTACTTC,CASSQGPGQGDYEQYF
TRBD1,.,TRBV27,TRBJ1-1,TGTGCCAGCAGTTTATATGGGGACAGGGTGAACACTGAAGCTTTCTTT,CASSLYGDRVNTEAFF
.,.,TRBV6-1,TRBJ2-7,TGTGCCAGCAGTGAGGGAGGAACCTACGAGCAGTACTTC,CASSEGGTYEQYF
.,.,TRBV5-1,TRBJ2-3,TGCGCCAGCAGCTTGGCCCTAGCTCGAACAGATACGCAGTATTTT,CASSLALARTDTQYF
.,.,TRBV6-6,TRBJ2-7,TGTGCCAGCAGGCTCGACAGCTACGAGCAGTACTTC,CASRLDSYEQYF
.,.,TRBV6-1,TRBJ2-1,TGTGCCAGCAGTCGCCGGGTAGGATACAATGAGCAGTTCTTC,CASSRRVGYNEQFF
.,.,TRBV5-8,TRBJ2-7,TGTGCCAGCAGCTTCATGAGGGACTCGGTTACCTACGAGCAGTACTTC,CASSFMRDSVTYEQYF
TRBD2,few,TRBV4-1,TRBJ2-1,TGCGCCAGCAGCCAGGGGACTAGCGGGAGGGCGAATGAGCAGTTCTTC,CASSQGTSGRANEQFF
.,.,TRBV27,TRBJ1-5,TGTGCCAGCAGTACCGGACAGATGGGCAATCAGCCCCAGCATTTT,CASSTGQMGNQPQHF
.,once,TRBV13,TRBJ2-3,TGTGCCAGCAGCTTAGGCCCTAGCACAGATACGCAGTATTTT,CASSLGPSTDTQYF
.,.,TRBV7-8,TRBJ2-1,TGTGCCAGCAGCTTTAAGGCAGGGTACCAAAACAATGAGCAGTTCTTC,CASSFKAGYQNNEQFF
.,once,TRBV5-1,TRBJ2-7,TGCGCCAGCAGTACGGAGGGGTCCTACGAGCAGTACTTC,CASSTEGSYEQYF
.,once,TRBV4-1,TRBJ2-3,TGCGCCAGCAGCCAAGAGAGGCGAGGGGATACGCAGTATTTT,CASSQERRGDTQYF
TRBD2,.,TRBV13,TRBJ2-5,TGTGCCAGCAGCCGGACTAGCGGGGGGGCCGTTGGAGAGACCCAGTACTTC,CASSRTSGGAVGETQYF
.,once,TRBV5-4,TRBJ2-5,TGTGCCAGCAGCACGATCGGCCAGGAAGAGACCCAGTACTTC,CASSTIGQEETQYF
.,.,TRBV30,TRBJ2-5,TGTGCCTGGAGTAAGGCGGCCCAGTACTTC,CAWSKAAQYF
TRBD2,.,TRBV2,TRBJ2-7,TGTGCCAGCATCGGACTAGCGCGTTACGAGCAGTACTTC,CASIGLARYEQYF
TRBD2,.,TRBV9,TRBJ2-1,TGTGCCAGCAGCGTCTATAGCGGGGTCTACAATGAGCAGTTCTTC,CASSVYSGVYNEQFF
.,.,TRBV19,TRBJ1-4,TGTGCCAGTAGCGGGGGTGAAAAACTGTTTTTT,CASSGGEKLFF
.,.,TRBV10-2,TRBJ1-1,TGCGCCAGCAGTGACCGTCCCGGGGCTGAAGCTTTCTTT,CASSDRPGAEAFF
TRBD2,.,TRBV29-1,TRBJ2-5,TGCAGCGTTGAAGAGACTAGCGGGAGACAGACCCAGTACTTC,CSVEETSGRQTQYF
.,.,TRBV5-4,TRBJ1-1,TGTGCCAGCACTGCGGGGCAGGACGGCACTGAAGCTTTCTTT,CASTAGQDGTEAFF
.,once,TRBV27,TRBJ2-7,TGTGCCAGCAGTTTATATAACGGGGCCTACGAGCAGTACTTC,CASSLYNGAYEQYF
TRBD2,.,TRBV10-3,TRBJ2-7,TGTGCCATCAGTGATACTAGCGGGAGCTACGAGCAGTACTTC,CAISDTSGSYEQYF
TRBD1,.,TRBV5-1,TRBJ1-5,TGCGCCAGCTCGACAGGGGAGGTTGGTCAGCCCCAGCATTTT,CASSTGEVGQPQHF
TRBD2,.,TRBV5-1,TRBJ2-3,TGCGCCAGCAGCTTGGGGACTAGCGCAGATACGCAGTATTTT,CASSLGTSADTQYF
TRBD1,.,TRBV7-9,TRBJ2-7,TGTGCCAGCAGTAGCCGGGACAGGGGGTTATACGAGCAGTACTTC,CASSSRDRGLYEQYF
TRBD1,.,TRBV5-8,TRBJ2-6,TGTGCCAGCGGAGCGGGACAGGGACTCTCTGGGGCCAACGTCCTGACTTTC,CASGAGQGLSGANVLTF
TRBD1,.,TRBV11-2,TRBJ1-6,TGTGCCAGCAGCTTAGCCGGACAGGGTTTGGATTCACCCCTCCACTTT,CASSLAGQGLDSPLHF
.,.,TRBV6-1,TRBJ2-3,TGTGCCAGCAGTGCCTGGACTCAAAGATTATCAGATACGCAGTATTTT,CASSAWTQRLSDTQYF
TRBD1,.,TRBV6-5,TRBJ2-7,TGTGCCAGCAGGACAGGGTACGAGCAGTACTTC,CASRTGYEQYF
TRBD1,.,TRBV6-5,TRBJ2-5,TGTGCCAGCAGTTTAAACAGGGGGCAAGAGACCCAGTACTTC,CASSLNRGQETQYF
TRBD1,.,TRBV19,TRBJ1-1,TGTGCCAGTAGTATTAACAGGGGGGGCACTGAAGCTTTCTTT,CASSINRGGTEAFF
TRBD2,.,TRBV11-2,TRBJ2-5,TGTGCCAGCAGCTCCGGACTAGCGGGGGGCCAAGAGACCCAGTACTTC,CASSSGLAGGQETQYF
.,.,TRBV7-9,TRBJ2-1,TGTGCCAGCAGCGGACCCACAGGGAACTCGGGTTACAATGAGCAGTTCTTC,CASSGPTGNSGYNEQFF
.,.,TRBV6-5,TRBJ1-5,TGTGCCAGTATGGGGGGGACCTCTGGGAATCAGCCCCAGCATTTT,CASMGGTSGNQPQHF
TRBD1,.,TRBV13,TRBJ2-3,TGTGCCAGCAGCGTGCCGGGACAGGGATACACAGATACGCAGTATTTT,CASSVPGQGYTDTQYF